Listed below are T cell receptor beta chains from one sample, sequenced in a study of T cell changes during pregnancy in multiple sclerosis. The method was immunoSEQ multiplex PCR; TCRdb's version includes in-frame clones alone and lacks a portion of them. The sample lists 79,000 or so clones; more than 80% were seen once. The sequencing used CD4+ T cells from peripheral blood mononuclear cells, collected before pregnancy. The receptors were sampled from a female donor with multiple sclerosis, enrolled in a pregnancy study. Both conserved end residues are part of each CDR3. A D gene is named only where the DNA matches it firmly. Rows may omit the clone size; those that give it use once, few, many or a size class.

D gene,J gene,V gene,clone size,CDR3 protein,CDR3 DNA
TRBD2,TRBJ2-3,TRBV9,-,CASSPSGGAGGLKDTQYF,TGTGCCAGCAGCCCCTCAGGTGGGGCGGGGGGGCTCAAAGATACGCAGTATTTT
-,TRBJ2-7,TRBV28,once,CASSLGQNYYEQYF,TGTGCCAGCAGTTTAGGACAGAACTACTACGAGCAGTACTTC
TRBD1,TRBJ1-5,TRBV6-1,once,CASSTLTGEVQPQHF,TGTGCCAGCAGTACACTAACAGGGGAGGTTCAGCCCCAGCATTTT
-,TRBJ1-1,TRBV7-2,-,CASSPRGGIQTEAFF,TGTGCCAGCAGCCCCCGGGGGGGGATTCAGACTGAAGCTTTCTTT
-,TRBJ1-1,TRBV6-5,few,CASSEAVGLRAFF,TGTGCCAGCAGTGAGGCGGTGGGACTAAGGGCTTTCTTT
TRBD2,TRBJ2-2,TRBV7-3,-,CASSYASGMGGELFF,TGTGCCAGCAGCTACGCTAGCGGGATGGGCGGGGAGCTGTTTTTT
TRBD1,TRBJ2-7,TRBV2,-,CASGYRGRYEQYF,TGTGCCAGCGGCTACAGGGGGCGGTACGAGCAGTACTTC
TRBD2,TRBJ2-5,TRBV5-1,-,CASSSGLAGAETQYF,TGCGCCAGCAGCTCAGGACTAGCGGGGGCGGAGACCCAGTACTTC
-,TRBJ1-2,TRBV5-4,-,CASSFQGIYGYTF,TGTGCCAGCAGCTTTCAGGGAATATATGGCTACACCTTC
-,TRBJ2-7,TRBV10-3,-,CAISETSTGRPYEQYF,TGTGCCATCAGTGAGACCTCGACAGGGAGGCCCTACGAGCAGTACTTC
TRBD1,TRBJ2-1,TRBV5-1,-,CASSLRQGAYNEQFF,TGCGCCAGCAGCTTGAGACAGGGGGCATACAATGAGCAGTTCTTC
TRBD1,TRBJ2-7,TRBV29-1,few,CSVGQVDEQYF,TGCAGCGTGGGACAGGTAGACGAGCAGTACTTC
-,TRBJ1-4,TRBV9,-,CASSVSGSVNEKLFF,TGTGCCAGCAGCGTTTCCGGTTCGGTAAATGAAAAACTGTTTTTT
-,TRBJ2-3,TRBV2,-,CASKGAGTDTQYF,TGTGCCAGCAAAGGAGCTGGGACAGATACGCAGTATTTT
-,TRBJ2-1,TRBV7-2,-,CASSLASDNEQFF,TGTGCCAGCAGCTTAGCCAGTGACAATGAGCAGTTCTTC
TRBD2,TRBJ2-7,TRBV5-1,-,CASSLAAGVAYEQYF,TGCGCCAGCAGCTTGGCTGCGGGAGTCGCCTACGAGCAGTACTTC
TRBD2,TRBJ2-3,TRBV2,-,CASRSTSGRAYTQYF,TGTGCCAGCAGGAGCACTAGCGGGAGGGCATATACGCAGTATTTT
-,TRBJ1-4,TRBV11-2,-,CASSLDRITNEKLFF,TGTGCCAGCAGCCTCGACAGAATAACTAATGAAAAACTGTTTTTT
-,TRBJ1-1,TRBV10-3,-,CAIRRQNTEAFF,TGTGCCATCAGGAGGCAGAACACTGAAGCTTTCTTT
TRBD2,TRBJ2-1,TRBV6-1,-,CASSELAGSYNEQFF,TGTGCCAGCAGTGAACTAGCGGGGTCCTACAATGAGCAGTTCTTC
TRBD1,TRBJ2-7,TRBV5-4,-,CASSLEPRGRNEQYF,TGTGCCAGCAGCTTGGAGCCAAGGGGGCGGAACGAGCAGTACTTC
-,TRBJ2-2,TRBV7-8,-,CASRHRRTGELFF,TGTGCCAGCAGACACAGGAGAACCGGGGAGCTGTTTTTT
-,TRBJ2-3,TRBV9,-,CASSRLGQGGPDTQYF,TGTGCCAGCAGCCGCCTAGGACAGGGAGGGCCAGATACGCAGTATTTT
-,TRBJ1-1,TRBV19,-,CATLLSTGKGINTEAFF,TGTGCCACACTTCTCTCTACAGGGAAAGGGATAAACACTGAAGCTTTCTTT
-,TRBJ1-3,TRBV19,-,CASSMVWRSSGNTIYF,TGTGCCAGTAGTATGGTCTGGAGATCCTCTGGAAACACCATATATTTT
TRBD1,TRBJ1-1,TRBV30,once,CAWRDRLNTEAFF,TGTGCCTGGAGGGACAGGCTGAACACTGAAGCTTTCTTT
TRBD2,TRBJ2-3,TRBV5-4,-,CASSFAGLAGKTDTQYF,TGTGCCAGCAGCTTCGCTGGACTAGCGGGAAAAACAGATACGCAGTATTTT